Following are 25 T cell receptor beta chains from one sample sequenced in a study of T cells after yellow fever vaccination. TCRdb itself ran the 5' RACE reads through MiXCR, one entry per CDR3 protein. This table holds approximately 250,000 distinct CDR3 sequences, approximately 6.8% found once. The source material was CD4+ T cells sorted from PBMCs, sampled on the day of the yellow fever booster vaccination. These receptors were obtained from a man aged 25-45 years who received the YFV17D yellow fever vaccine.

This clonotype showed up many times. The CDR3 protein is CASSPRPGQGNTDTQYF. In nucleotides, the CDR3 is TGCGCCAGCAGCCCTAGGCCGGGACAGGGTAACACAGATACGCAGTATTTT. The genes are TRBV4-3 and TRBJ2-3, with 9 bases that match TRBD1. CDR3 length equals 17 residues. Trimming took 4 bases from V and 2 from J; bases not matched to a gene: 10. The germline CDR1 and CDR2 sequences are LGHNA and YSLEER.

The sample holds many counts of this clonotype. This chain connects TRBV7-2 to TRBJ2-1, with D unclear. The CDR3 runs to 14 residues. Per the germline V gene, CDR1 is SGHTA and CDR2 is FQGNSA. V was pared by 2 bases and J by 8 bases, with 13 bases between. The chain's CDR3 is CASSLSAGVDEQFF. For the CDR3, the DNA is TGTGCCAGCAGCTTATCTGCAGGAGTCGATGAGCAGTTCTTC.

This clonotype was detected ten times or more. This chain uses TRBV9 with TRBJ2-3, with D tentatively TRBD1 (5 bases). The germline V and J ends were trimmed by 0 bases and 3 bases, with 8 bases remaining between them. CDR1 and CDR2 from the germline V gene are SGDLS and YYNGEE. The CDR3 sequence is 14 residues long. The CDR3 coding sequence is TGTGCCAGCAGCGTAGAGCCAGGGACAGATACGCAGTATTTT. Translating gives CASSVEPGTDTQYF.

The V gene is TRBV5-1, the J gene TRBJ2-7; TRBD1 is a possible D gene (6 bases). There are 16 residues in the CDR3. Germline-derived CDR1 and CDR2 are SGHRS and YFSETQ. The V end was cut by 0 bases, the J end by 2 bases, with 15 bases between. The CDR3 loop is CASSLAPPGDTYEQYF. Here the CDR3 DNA reads TGCGCCAGCAGCTTGGCCCCCCCAGGGGATACCTACGAGCAGTACTTC.

This clonotype was recorded at least ten times. The chain recombines TRBV5-1 with TRBJ2-5; D gene ambiguous. The CDR3 runs 14 residues. Germline V CDR1 and CDR2: SGHRS, YFSETQ. V was shortened by 0 bases and J by 2 bases, with 8 bases between the two germline ends. CDR3 residues: CASSLDGRQETQYF. The DNA of the CDR3 is TGCGCCAGCAGCTTGGACGGCAGACAAGAGACCCAGTACTTC.

A few counts support this clonotype. The rearrangement links TRBV20-1 to TRBJ2-7; 7 nucleotides match TRBD2. This CDR3 spans 14 amino acids. CDR1 is DFQATT, CDR2 SNEGSKA, per germline (reference sequence). Unmatched junction bases numbered 9, after V lost 6 bases and J lost 1 base. Here the CDR3 DNA reads TGCAGTGCGCCCCGAGCGGGACCGTCCTACGAGCAGTACTTC. It specifies CSAPRAGPSYEQYF.

This chain links TRBV20-1 with TRBJ2-7; tentative D call: TRBD2 (7 bases). With 3 bases removed from V and 2 bases from J, the gap between germline ends came to 14 bases. The CDR3 has 14 residues. The germline V gene has CDR1 DFQATT and CDR2 SNEGSKA (reference sequence). CDR3 amino acids: CSASGGASTYEQYF. DNA for the CDR3: TGCAGTGCTAGTGGGGGGGCGTCCACCTACGAGCAGTACTTC.

In this sample, this clonotype turned up many times. V usage is TRBV5-1 and J usage is TRBJ2-1, with 12 positions matching TRBD2. The CDR3 has 15 amino acids. V lost 2 bases, J lost 7 bases, and 4 bases stayed unmatched. Germline values: CDR1 SGHRS, CDR2 YFSETQ. The CDR3 loop reads CASSLRLAGENEQFF. The CDR3, as DNA: TGCGCCAGCAGCTTACGACTAGCGGGAGAGAATGAGCAGTTCTTC.

This clonotype was found many times. This chain links TRBV15 with TRBJ2-4, with D tentatively TRBD2 (5 bases). CDR3 length: 13 residues. Germline V CDR1 and CDR2: LNHNV, YYDKDF (reference sequence). V lost 6 bases and J lost 6, with 12 bases in between. This CDR3 reads CATRDAGLNIQYF. In nucleotides, the CDR3 is TGTGCCACCAGGGACGCGGGCTTAAACATTCAGTACTTC.

This clonotype was counted ten times or more. The V gene is TRBV5-1, the J gene TRBJ2-1; 7 positions agree with TRBD2. The germline gives CDR1 SGHRS, CDR2 YFSETQ. With V trimmed by 4 bases and J by 4 bases, 5 bases remained unmatched. The CDR3 consists of 14 residues. CDR3 sequence (DNA): TGCGCCAGCAGCGCTAGCGGATCATACAATGAGCAGTTCTTC. It encodes CASSASGSYNEQFF.

This clonotype showed up just a few times. The chain is built from TRBV5-1 and TRBJ1-6; D ambiguous. The CDR3 is 13 residues long. Germline V gene sequence: CDR1 SGHRS, CDR2 YFSETQ. Trimming removed 0 bases at V and 9 bases at J, with 7 bases between. CDR3 residues: CASSLADGSPLHF. The CDR3, as DNA: TGCGCCAGCAGCTTGGCAGATGGTTCACCCCTCCACTTT.

The sample holds a few counts of this clonotype. Given the absence of the conserved phenylalanine or tryptophan at the CDR3 end, a read error is likely. The limits of the CDR3 on the DNA are not certain, so only TCRdb's listed CDR3 is given. This chain uses TRBV7-7 with TRBJ1-1. The V gene's germline CDR1 is SSHAT and CDR2 FNYEAQ (reference sequence). The CDR3 region is 9 residues in length, termini included. The CDR3 spells CASSLNSTV.

This clonotype has ten or more counts. The CDR3 loop reads CASRLSGRGETQYF. CDR3 DNA sequence: TGTGCCAGCAGACTTAGCGGTCGGGGGGAGACCCAGTACTTC. This chain joins TRBV28 and TRBJ2-5; D might be TRBD2 (6 bases). The CDR3 runs to 14 residues. Trimming shortened V by 6 bases and J by 5 bases, and 16 bases separated the two germline ends. CDR1 is MDHEN and CDR2 is SYDVKM in the germline V gene.

This clonotype was counted only a few times. This sequence joins TRBV23-1 and TRBJ2-1; tentatively, D is TRBD1 or TRBD2 (5 bases each). TRBV23-1 is an ORF for which the function is uncertain. Trimming pared 8 bases from V and 8 bases from J, leaving 7 bases between. The CDR3 runs 10 residues. CDR3 loop: CASGTYEQFF. CDR3 nucleotides: TGCGCCAGCGGGACCTATGAGCAGTTCTTC.

The chain joins TRBV5-1 to TRBJ2-1; 15 positions agree with TRBD2. The CDR3 is 17 amino acids. Germline loops: CDR1 SGHRS, CDR2 YFSETQ. The trim removed 4 bases at V and 6 bases at J, leaving 8 bases unmatched. CDR3 amino acids: CASSPGTSGRRSNEQFF. The DNA for the CDR3 is TGCGCCAGCAGCCCGGGGACTAGCGGGAGGAGGAGCAATGAGCAGTTCTTC. Filled out from reference TRBV5-1 and TRBJ2-1, the complete variable domain reads KAGVTQTPRYLIKTRGQQVTLSCSPISGHRSVSWYQQTPGQGLQFLFEYFSETQRNKGNFPGRFSGRQFSNSRSEMNVSTLELGDSALYLCASSPGTSGRRSNEQFFGPGTRLTVL.

The chain employs TRBV20-1 and TRBJ1-5, with TRBD1 matching over 9 bases. The CDR3 is made up of 15 amino acids. Germline V gene data show CDR1 as DFQATT and CDR2 as SNEGSKA (reference sequence). J lost 3 bases, V lost 5 bases, and 8 bases had no gene match. CDR3 sequence (DNA): TGCAGTGCTCGACTCGGGGACAGGGTCAATCAGCCCCAGCATTTT. Protein sequence: CSARLGDRVNQPQHF.

This clonotype has ten or more counts. The chain combines TRBV12-3 or TRBV12-4 with TRBJ2-1; D is undetermined. V was pared by 4 bases and J by 3 bases, with 4 bases between. This CDR3 region has 12 residues. The CDR3 DNA is TGTGCCAGCAGTTACAGCTACAATGAGCAGTTCTTC. This codes for CASSYSYNEQFF.

This clonotype was picked up many times. The chain is built from TRBV4-3 and TRBJ2-1; 7 positions agree with TRBD2. The CDR3 loop spans 15 amino acids. V trimming: 3 bases; J trimming: 8 bases; junction bases outside the gene matches: 10. Germline values: CDR1 LGHNA, CDR2 YSLEER. Written as DNA, the CDR3 is TGCGCCAGCAGCCAGACGAGCGGGATTGTACATGAGCAGTTCTTC. Its translation: CASSQTSGIVHEQFF.

This chain joins TRBV12-3 or TRBV12-4 and TRBJ2-3; D unclear. There are 13 residues in the CDR3. V lost 4 bases and J 6 bases, leaving 11 bases between the germline ends. CDR3 sequence: CASSWLTTDTQYF. The CDR3 region has the DNA TGTGCCAGCAGTTGGCTCACCACGGATACGCAGTATTTT.

The V and J genes are TRBV4-3 and TRBJ2-7; TRBD2 matches at 13 bases. The CDR3 length is 18 residues. V dropped 0 bases and J dropped 5; count of bases not matched to a gene: 10. Germline assignment: CDR1 LGHNA and CDR2 YSLEER. The CDR3 DNA is TGCGCCAGCAGCCAAGACTTTCCTCGGACTAGCGGGAGAAACGAGCAGTACTTC. It yields the protein CASSQDFPRTSGRNEQYF.

The chain employs TRBV29-1 and TRBJ2-7; D remains ambiguous. CDR1 is SQVTM, CDR2 ANQGSEA, per germline. This CDR3 contains 13 residues. Between the trimmed V and J ends, which lost 5 bases and 6 bases, there was a span of 17 bases. CDR3 DNA: TGCAGCGTTTACCGGCCGAACGGAGTCGAGCAGTACTTC. It specifies CSVYRPNGVEQYF.

This clonotype was recorded a few times. The chain uses TRBV7-8 and TRBJ1-2; 7 positions match TRBD1. From germline, CDR1 is SGHVS and CDR2 FQNEAQ. CDR3 length: 15 amino acids. V dropped 5 bases and J dropped 4; count of bases not matched to a gene: 10. As DNA, the CDR3 is TGTGCCAGCAGCCCCAAGTCAGGGGGGACCTATGGCTACACCTTC. Its protein product is CASSPKSGGTYGYTF.

The chain employs TRBV21-1 and TRBJ2-1; the D call TRBD2 from the table was never checked on the DNA. TRBV21-1 is a pseudogene segment. The CDR3 loop spans 15 amino acids. CDR3 region: CATTATGRAENEQFF. The CDR3 DNA is TGTGCCACCACGGCTACCGGGAGGGCCGAGAATGAGCAGTTCTTC.

There are a few counts of this clonotype. This chain's CDR3 is CASSLTAPQSSYEQYF. The CDR3 DNA reads as TGTGCCAGCAGCTTAACCGCGCCTCAGAGCTCCTACGAGCAGTACTTC. The rearrangement uses TRBV7-2 and TRBJ2-7; no firm D call. CDR3 length: 16 residues. Germline CDR1 and CDR2: SGHTA and FQGNSA. Trimming removed 2 bases from V and 0 bases from J, with 14 bases in between.

At least ten counts were recorded for this clonotype. The chain uses TRBV15 and TRBJ1-1; a possible D gene is TRBD1 (6 bases). Germline CDR1 reads LNHNV; CDR2 reads YYDKDF (reference sequence). This CDR3 spans 12 amino acids. The V gene lost 3 bases and the J gene lost 6 bases, with 8 bases spanning the gap. The CDR3 loop reads CATSSYRAEAFF. The CDR3 nucleotides read TGTGCCACCAGCAGTTACAGGGCTGAAGCTTTCTTT.